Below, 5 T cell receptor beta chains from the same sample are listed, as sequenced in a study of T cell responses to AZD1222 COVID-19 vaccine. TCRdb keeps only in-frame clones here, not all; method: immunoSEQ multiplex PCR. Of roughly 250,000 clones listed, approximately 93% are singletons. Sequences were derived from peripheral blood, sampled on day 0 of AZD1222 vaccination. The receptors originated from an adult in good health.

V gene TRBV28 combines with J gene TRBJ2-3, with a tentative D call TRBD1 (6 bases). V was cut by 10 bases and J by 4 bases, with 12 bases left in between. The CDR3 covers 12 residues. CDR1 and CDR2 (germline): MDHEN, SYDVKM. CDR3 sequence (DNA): TGTGCCACCCACAGGGTATCAGATACGCAGTATTTT. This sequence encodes CATHRVSDTQYF.

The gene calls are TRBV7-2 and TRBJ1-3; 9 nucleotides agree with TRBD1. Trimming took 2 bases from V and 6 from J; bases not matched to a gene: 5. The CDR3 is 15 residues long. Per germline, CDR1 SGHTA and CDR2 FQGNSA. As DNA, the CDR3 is TGTGCCAGCAGCTTAATGGGACAGGGTTTAAACACCATATATTTT. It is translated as CASSLMGQGLNTIYF.

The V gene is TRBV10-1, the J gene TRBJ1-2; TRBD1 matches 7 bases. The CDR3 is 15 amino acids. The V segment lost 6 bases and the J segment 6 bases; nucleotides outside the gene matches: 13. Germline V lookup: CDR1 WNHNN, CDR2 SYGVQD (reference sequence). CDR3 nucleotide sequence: TGCGCCAGCAGACCTGAAACCGACAGGGATCATGGCTACACCTTC. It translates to CASRPETDRDHGYTF.

In nucleotides, the CDR3 is TGTGCCAGCACCCTCGTACCTGGCGGGACCGGGGAGCTGTTTTTT. This gives the protein CASTLVPGGTGELFF. The rearrangement joins TRBV28 to TRBJ2-2; possible D gene TRBD2, 5 bases. The V gene lost 7 bases and the J gene lost 5 bases, with 17 bases spanning the gap. The CDR3 runs to 15 residues. Per the germline V gene, CDR1 is MDHEN and CDR2 is SYDVKM.

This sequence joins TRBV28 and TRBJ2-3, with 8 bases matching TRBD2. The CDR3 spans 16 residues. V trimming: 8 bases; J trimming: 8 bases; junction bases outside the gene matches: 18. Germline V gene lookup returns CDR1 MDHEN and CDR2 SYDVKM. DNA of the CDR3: TGTGCCAGCGGATATCCCGCAGCGGGAGCGGGTCGTACGCAGTATTTT. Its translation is CASGYPAAGAGRTQYF.